These 31 T cell receptor beta chains came from one sample sequenced in a study of regulatory T cells in long-lasting Graves disease. Time point described: persistent/refractory GD, antithyroid drugs over 5 years with positive TRAb. RNA from PBMCs was the source of the TCR library. CDR3 regions were amplified by Arm-PCR using iRepertoire HTBI primers to build TCR beta libraries. Using its own MiXCR run on the multiplex PCR reads, TCRdb lists one record per CDR3 protein. The sample has about 300,000 distinct CDR3 sequences, around a fifth seen once. Sequencing was performed on peripheral blood mononuclear cells (PBMCs), taken when the disease was refractory, from a patient treated with antithyroid drugs. These receptors all come from a female donor with Graves disease.

This clonotype was counted only a few times. The chain couples TRBV2 to TRBJ2-1, with TRBD2 matching over 9 bases. J was trimmed by 14 bases and V by 5 bases; bases with no gene match: 4. This CDR3 is 11 amino acids long. In germline, CDR1 is SNHLY, CDR2 FYNNEI. The CDR3 DNA reads TGTGCCAGCAGTCCTAGCGGGGTGGAGTTCTTC. Encoded protein: CASSPSGVEFF.

With regard to this clonotype: This may be a read error, as it is one base from a much larger clone. The chain combines TRBV28 with TRBJ2-6, with D uncertain. Per germline, CDR1 MDHEN and CDR2 SYDVKM. The V and J ends lost 3 bases and 3 bases respectively, with 3 bases between them. This CDR3 region has 13 residues. As DNA, the CDR3 is TGTGCCAGCAGTTTGCTTGGGGCCAACGTCCTGACTTTC. Translated: CASSLLGANVLTF.

The chain links TRBV3-1 to TRBJ2-7; 11 nucleotides line up with TRBD1. The CDR3 is 14 residues long. Unmatched junction bases numbered 5, after V lost 3 bases and J lost 7 bases. Germline values: CDR1 LGHDT, CDR2 YNNKEL (reference sequence). The CDR3 spells CASSHGQGAYEQYF. The CDR3 DNA follows: TGTGCCAGCAGCCACGGACAGGGGGCGTATGAGCAGTACTTC.

This clonotype was found a few times. V is TRBV3-1 and J is TRBJ2-7; 16 nucleotides line up with TRBD2. Trimming at V came to 4 bases and at J to 5 bases, leaving 8 bases not matched to a gene. From germline, CDR1 is LGHDT and CDR2 YNNKEL (reference sequence). This CDR3 spans 17 amino acids. CDR3 DNA: TGTGCCAGCAGCCCTAGCGGGACTAGCGGGAGGGCTGACGAGCAGTACTTC. Translating it yields CASSPSGTSGRADEQYF.

This clonotype was picked up many times. The chain carries TRBV28 and TRBJ1-5; 9 bases are shared with TRBD1. The CDR3 runs to 15 residues. Germline assignment: CDR1 MDHEN and CDR2 SYDVKM. The trim removed 6 bases at V and 12 bases at J, leaving 15 bases unmatched. As DNA, the CDR3 is TGTGCCAGCAGCGAGTCCGGGACAGGGTTTCAGGTCCAGCATTTT. Amino acid sequence: CASSESGTGFQVQHF. Full variable domain (outside the CDR3, taken from reference TRBV28 and TRBJ1-5): DVKVTQSSRYLVKRTGEKVFLECVQDMDHENMFWYRQDPGLGLRLIYFSYDVKMKEKGDIPEGYSVSREKKERFSLILESASTNQTSMYLCASSESGTGFQVQHFGDGTRLSIL.

This clonotype was seen a handful of times. The rearrangement uses TRBV29-1 and TRBJ2-7; D may be TRBD1 (7 bases). The CDR3 spans 15 residues. Trimming pared 4 bases from V and 4 bases from J, leaving 20 bases between. In germline, CDR1 is SQVTM, CDR2 ANQGSEA. As DNA, the CDR3 is TGCAGCGTTGTAGGGGGGACAGTAAAGGGTTACGAGCAGTACTTC. The encoded protein is CSVVGGTVKGYEQYF.

The chain combines TRBV20-1 with TRBJ2-6; TRBD1 is a possible D gene (5 bases). The V end was cut by 3 bases, the J end by 0 bases, with 9 bases between. The CDR3 consists of 15 residues. Germline values: CDR1 DFQATT, CDR2 SNEGSKA (reference sequence). CDR3 in amino acids: CSASPRVSGANVLTF. As DNA, the CDR3 is TGCAGTGCTAGCCCCAGGGTCTCTGGGGCCAACGTCCTGACTTTC.

In its sample, this clonotype was seen many times. The rearrangement joins TRBV10-3 to TRBJ2-5; D may be TRBD1 (6 bases). This CDR3 comprises 16 residues. V was pared by 0 bases and J by 5 bases, with 16 bases between. Germline V gives CDR1 ENHRY, CDR2 SYGVKD. CDR3 residues: CAISESNLPGEETQYF. The CDR3 DNA follows: TGTGCCATCAGTGAGTCGAATCTTCCAGGGGAGGAGACCCAGTACTTC.

This clonotype was counted ten times or more. CDR3 region: CASSLETGDRYEQYF. CDR3 nucleotides: TGCGCCAGCAGCTTAGAGACAGGGGATCGCTACGAGCAGTACTTC. The V gene is TRBV5-1, the J gene TRBJ2-7, with 8 bases fitting TRBD1. The V gene end was trimmed by 2 bases and the J gene end by 3 bases; junction bases not matched to a gene: 7. Germline V gene sequence: CDR1 SGHRS, CDR2 YFSETQ. The CDR3 sequence is 15 residues long.

Many counts were recorded for this clonotype. The rearrangement uses TRBV28 and TRBJ1-5; tentative D call: TRBD1 (5 bases). V lost 1 base and J 4 bases, leaving 11 bases between the germline ends. Per germline, CDR1 MDHEN and CDR2 SYDVKM. The CDR3 totals 15 residues. In DNA, the CDR3 is TGTGCCAGCAGTTTATCAGGGTTAGGGAATCAGCCCCAGCATTTT. As protein: CASSLSGLGNQPQHF.

The rearrangement links TRBV7-2 to TRBJ2-5; 13 bases are shared with TRBD2. The CDR3 is 17 residues long. Germline-derived CDR1 and CDR2 are SGHTA and FQGNSA. J was trimmed by 5 bases and V by 7 bases; bases with no gene match: 13. CDR3 in amino acids: CASTGGSGLAGLETQYF. The CDR3 DNA reads as TGTGCCAGCACCGGGGGGTCGGGACTAGCGGGACTGGAGACCCAGTACTTC.

This clonotype was observed at least ten times. V usage is TRBV20-1 and J usage is TRBJ2-7; the match to TRBD2 covers 12 bases. Germline assignment: CDR1 DFQATT and CDR2 SNEGSKA (reference sequence). After removal of 0 bases from V and 6 bases from J, the junction contained 6 bases not matched to a gene. The CDR3 has 15 amino acids. The CDR3 DNA sequence: TGCAGTGCTAGAGAGACTAGCGGGAGTGTTGGCGAGCAGTACTTC. Translation: CSARETSGSVGEQYF.

This clonotype was seen a handful of times. The V call is TRBV7-9, the J call TRBJ2-7; 7 nucleotides line up with TRBD1. The trim removed 4 bases at V and 2 bases at J, leaving 14 bases unmatched. CDR1 and CDR2 (germline): SEHNR, FQNEAQ (reference sequence). The CDR3 covers 17 residues. In nucleotides, the CDR3 is TGTGCCAGCAGCTCGGGGTTCTCCGGGACAGATCCCTACGAGCAGTACTTC. Translating gives CASSSGFSGTDPYEQYF. The variable domain in full, with the rest retrieved from reference TRBV7-9 and TRBJ2-7, is DTGVSQNPRHKITKRGQNVTFRCDPISEHNRLYWYRQTLGQGPEFLTYFQNEAQLEKSRLLSDRFSAERPKGSFSTLEIQRTEQGDSAMYLCASSSGFSGTDPYEQYFGPGTRLTVT.

This clonotype was seen ten or more times. The chain combines TRBV11-2 with TRBJ2-7, with 8 bases that match TRBD2. The CDR3 has 14 residues. Trimming cost V 5 bases and J 5 bases; bases outside gene matches: 8. CDR1 SGHAT and CDR2 FQNNGV come from the germline V gene. As DNA, the CDR3 is TGTGCCAGCAGCCAGCGGGACGGGAGGGACGAGCAGTACTTC. The encoded protein is CASSQRDGRDEQYF. The variable domain in full, with the rest retrieved from reference TRBV11-2 and TRBJ2-7, is EAGVAQSPRYKIIEKRQSVAFWCNPISGHATLYWYQQILGQGPKLLIQFQNNGVVDDSQLPKDRFSAERLKGVDSTLKIQPAKLEDSAVYLCASSQRDGRDEQYFGPGTRLTVT.

This clonotype was recorded a few times. This chain connects TRBV10-3 to TRBJ2-7; 9 positions match TRBD1. V lost 11 bases, J lost 3 bases, and 11 bases stayed unmatched. Per the germline V gene, CDR1 is ENHRY and CDR2 is SYGVKD. The CDR3 has 14 amino acids. CDR3 sequence (DNA): TGTGCCGCGGCGAACAGGGGGCCTGTCTACGAGCAGTACTTC. Translation: CAAANRGPVYEQYF.

This clonotype was picked up many times. The chain uses TRBV28 and TRBJ2-7; D is perhaps TRBD2 (6 bases). This CDR3 comprises 16 residues. V shed 3 bases and J shed 4 bases, with 19 bases lying between them. CDR1 and CDR2 (germline): MDHEN, SYDVKM. The CDR3 reads CASSLGSSGSVYEQYF. The CDR3, as DNA: TGTGCCAGCAGTTTGGGCTCTTCCGGGAGTGTATACGAGCAGTACTTC.

The J gene is TRBJ2-5, the V gene TRBV6-1, with D perhaps TRBD1 or TRBD2 (6 bases each). V was clipped by 8 bases and J by 3 bases, with 19 bases between them. The V gene's germline CDR1 is MNHNS and CDR2 SASEGT. The CDR3 consists of 15 residues. CDR3 loop: CASGGIVAGEETQYF. CDR3 sequence (DNA): TGTGCCAGCGGGGGGATTGTGGCAGGGGAAGAGACCCAGTACTTC.

The V gene is TRBV25-1, the J gene TRBJ2-7; the match to TRBD2 covers 8 bases. This CDR3 comprises 16 residues. The trim removed 3 bases at V and 0 bases at J, leaving 7 bases unmatched. Germline CDR1 is MGHDK and CDR2 is SYGVNS. In nucleotides, the CDR3 is TGTGCCAGCAGTGATAGCGGGACACATTTCTCCTACGAGCAGTACTTC. This gives the protein CASSDSGTHFSYEQYF.

About this clonotype: Since a much larger clone is just one base distant, this may be a read error. The genes are TRBV28 and TRBJ1-6; D is perhaps TRBD1 (5 bases). Germline V gene data show CDR1 as MDHEN and CDR2 as SYDVKM. CDR3 length: 16 residues. The CDR3 sequence: CASSMTDGTYNSPPHF. DNA for the CDR3: TGTGCCAGCAGTATGACAGACGGGACCTATAATTCACCCCCCCACTTT.

V gene TRBV7-2 combines with J gene TRBJ2-6; D possibly corresponds to TRBD2 (5 bases). Deletions cut 0 bases from V and 4 bases from J, with 10 bases between. This CDR3 is built from 16 residues. Germline V gene lookup returns CDR1 SGHTA and CDR2 FQGNSA. CDR3 residues: CASSLAGVTGANVLTF. The CDR3 coding sequence is TGTGCCAGCAGCTTAGCGGGAGTTACCGGGGCCAACGTCCTGACTTTC.

This clonotype has more than one count but fewer than ten. The chain employs TRBV4-3 and TRBJ1-2; D ambiguous. Germline loops: CDR1 LGHNA, CDR2 YSLEER. Trimming stripped 4 bases from V and 6 bases from J, with 15 bases between. The CDR3 spans 14 residues. DNA of the CDR3: TGCGCCAGCAGCCCCCACATGGACGGGAATGGCTACACCTTC. Protein: CASSPHMDGNGYTF.

The chain combines TRBV19 with TRBJ2-7; D perhaps matches TRBD1 (6 bases). Trimming shortened V by 5 bases and J by 4 bases, and 15 bases separated the two germline ends. The germline V gene has CDR1 LNHDA and CDR2 SQIVND (reference sequence). This CDR3 is built from 14 residues. DNA of the CDR3: TGTGCCAGTAGTCGACAGGATCCAATTTACGAGCAGTACTTC. Translation: CASSRQDPIYEQYF. Looking up the rest from reference TRBV19 and TRBJ2-7 gives the full variable domain: DGGITQSPKYLFRKEGQNVTLSCEQNLNHDAMYWYRQDPGQGLRLIYYSQIVNDFQKGDIAEGYSVSREKKESFPLTVTSAQKNPTAFYLCASSRQDPIYEQYFGPGTRLTVT.

CDR3 in DNA: TGTGCCAGCAGCCCGACTAGCGGGAGTTCGACAGATACGCAGTATTTT. It codes for CASSPTSGSSTDTQYF. V and J are TRBV6-1 and TRBJ2-3; 12 bases fit TRBD2. CDR1 MNHNS and CDR2 SASEGT come from the germline V gene. This CDR3 contains 16 residues. V lost 6 bases to trimming and J lost 3 bases; unmatched junction nucleotides: 7.

This clonotype occurred a few times. The chain employs TRBV20-1 and TRBJ1-6; 8 bases fit TRBD1. Germline V lookup: CDR1 DFQATT, CDR2 SNEGSKA (reference sequence). The CDR3 loop spans 13 amino acids. V lost 6 bases to trimming and J lost 13 bases; unmatched junction nucleotides: 11. In nucleotides, the CDR3 is TGCAGTGCCGGTCCAACAGGGGGGTCGCCCCTCCACTTT. This encodes CSAGPTGGSPLHF.

As regards this clonotype: A much larger clone differs by one base, so this may be a read error. The genes are TRBV28 and TRBJ2-5; the D gene could be TRBD1 or TRBD2 (5 bases each). Germline V gene sequence: CDR1 MDHEN, CDR2 SYDVKM. The CDR3 sequence is 15 residues long. V lost 3 bases, J lost 7 bases, and 18 bases lay in between. The CDR3 DNA follows: TGTGCCAGCAGTTTTGGGGGAAGGCTTATCGGGACCCAGTACTTC. Amino acids: CASSFGGRLIGTQYF.

On this clonotype itself: A far larger clone is just one base off, so this is likely a read error. CDR3 in amino acids: CASSEGPGANVLTF. The DNA for the CDR3 is TGTGCCAGCAGTGAAGGCCCTGGGGCCAACGTCCTGACTTTC. The chain recombines TRBV6-2 or TRBV6-3 with TRBJ2-6; D is ambiguous. The CDR3 extends over 14 amino acids. The germline V and J ends were trimmed by 5 bases and 2 bases, with 7 bases remaining between them. In germline, CDR1 is MNHEY, CDR2 SVGEGT.

Notes on this clonotype: Since a much larger clone is just one base distant, this may be a read error. The rearrangement uses TRBV11-2 and TRBJ2-4; 7 bases map to TRBD1. The length of the CDR3 is 14 residues. V lost 10 bases, J lost 3 bases, and 9 bases stayed unmatched. Germline assignment: CDR1 SGHAT and CDR2 FQNNGV. The CDR3 nucleotides are TGTGCCACCGAACCGGGGACAGTCAAAAACATTCAGTACTTC. It codes for CATEPGTVKNIQYF.

This clonotype appeared a few times. The chain combines TRBV18 with TRBJ2-7; D is undetermined. The V gene's germline CDR1 is KGHSH and CDR2 LQKENI. The CDR3 consists of 13 residues. The V and J ends lost 3 bases and 0 bases respectively, with 6 bases between them. CDR3 DNA: TGTGCCAGCTCACCGGATCCCTCCTACGAGCAGTACTTC. This sequence encodes CASSPDPSYEQYF.

The sample holds a few counts of this clonotype. The chain is built from TRBV28 and TRBJ2-7; D might be TRBD1 (5 bases). The length of the CDR3 is 14 residues. Trimming took 0 bases from V and 6 from J, leaving 12 bases between them. Germline CDR1 and CDR2: MDHEN and SYDVKM. CDR3 DNA: TGTGCCAGCAGTTTATGGGTAGGGGCATCCGAGCAGTACTTC. It specifies CASSLWVGASEQYF.

The chain combines TRBV15 with TRBJ1-2; TRBD1 matches at 7 bases. The CDR3 loop spans 13 amino acids. Per germline, CDR1 LNHNV and CDR2 YYDKDF (reference sequence). With V trimmed by 0 bases and J by 13 bases, 8 bases remained unmatched. The CDR3 is CATSRDLGQSPTF. The CDR3 bases are TGTGCCACCAGCAGAGATTTGGGACAGTCTCCCACCTTC.

This clonotype was observed at least ten times. V is TRBV5-1 and J is TRBJ1-1; D remains ambiguous. Germline V gene sequence: CDR1 SGHRS, CDR2 YFSETQ. CDR3 size: 14 residues. V lost 4 bases, J lost 4 bases, and 14 bases lay in between. CDR3: CASSAVATATEAFF. As DNA, the CDR3 is TGCGCCAGCAGCGCGGTAGCCACAGCCACTGAAGCTTTCTTT.